This T cell receptor beta chain was documented in a study of identifying expanded T cells in peripheral blood. Study results and limitations: Variance in clone template counts between roughly two-week samples significantly increased with total template count across all healthy donors. Technical replicates showed 0.9 to 1.5 changed clones; around 2 weeks roughly 15; four weeks 19.

Collection occurred without any documented infections or immune events in donors. In the case of this clone: No antigen is known for it.

The data were produced by immunoSEQ multiplex PCR, yet TCRdb's version contains in-frame clones alone and is incomplete. The sample carries around 66,000 clones, around 87% recorded once. V was pared by 4 bases and J by 6 bases, with 20 bases between. The germline V gene encodes CDR1 MGHDK and CDR2 SYGVNS. The CDR3 is 16 residues long. This sequence joins TRBV25-1 and TRBJ2-3, with D perhaps matching TRBD2 (6 bases). Sequenced input: blood. This clonotype was obtained from a person aged 18 to 70 in good health. CDR3 in DNA: TGTGCCAGCAGTGCGGGACTTGATAGACCCTGGGATACGCAGTATTTT. It specifies CASSAGLDRPWDTQYF.